This passage covers 32 T cell receptor beta chains from one sample sequenced in a study of Tregs in tolerant kidney transplant recipients. Data came from immunoSEQ multiplex PCR; TCRdb stores just in-frame clones and leaves some out. Of roughly 250,000 clones listed, around 82% were seen once; the top ten hold 0.55% to 0.65%. Sequences were obtained from CD4+ T cells from blood. Receptors were obtained from a human donor in good health.

The chain employs TRBV18 and TRBJ2-5; 9 bases match TRBD2. The CDR3 has 15 amino acids. Germline lookup yields CDR1 KGHSH and CDR2 LQKENI. Trimming at V came to 2 bases and at J to 7 bases, leaving 8 bases not matched to a gene. In DNA form, the CDR3 reads TGTGCCAGCTCACCAGGCGGGGGGGCAGACGGGACCCAGTACTTC. Its protein is CASSPGGGADGTQYF.

The gene calls are TRBV6-5 and TRBJ1-2, with D uncertain. This CDR3 spans 13 amino acids. Trimming left V 5 bases short and J 6 bases short, with 13 bases between. The germline V gene has CDR1 MNHEY and CDR2 SVGAGI. In DNA form, the CDR3 reads TGTGCCAGCAGTAGACGGCCCGAAGATGGCTACACCTTC. Encoded protein: CASSRRPEDGYTF.

The J gene is TRBJ1-1, the V gene TRBV5-1; a weak D match, TRBD1 (6 bases). The CDR3 totals 13 residues. Per germline, CDR1 SGHRS and CDR2 YFSETQ. The V gene lost 4 bases and the J gene lost 1 base, with 8 bases spanning the gap. CDR3: CASSPGQNTEAFF. DNA of the CDR3: TGCGCCAGCAGCCCGGGACAGAACACTGAAGCTTTCTTT.

The rearrangement uses TRBV28 and TRBJ1-2; no clear D gene. The CDR3 loop spans 11 amino acids. V was cut by 7 bases and J by 4 bases, with 7 bases left in between. Germline CDR1 is MDHEN and CDR2 is SYDVKM. DNA for the CDR3: TGTGCCAGCACGGAGGGCTATGGCTACACCTTC. It encodes CASTEGYGYTF.

The V call is TRBV6-1, the J call TRBJ2-7; D unclear. This CDR3 region has 14 residues. V gave up 0 bases and J gave up 2 bases, with 8 bases separating them. Germline V gives CDR1 MNHNS, CDR2 SASEGT. The CDR3 sequence: CASSEAYGTYEQYF. As DNA, the CDR3 is TGTGCCAGCAGTGAAGCGTACGGAACCTACGAGCAGTACTTC.

The V and J genes are TRBV5-1 and TRBJ1-2, with D perhaps TRBD1 (6 bases). Per the germline V gene, CDR1 is SGHRS and CDR2 is YFSETQ. This CDR3 region has 14 residues. Trimming pared 1 base from V and 6 bases from J, leaving 13 bases between. In DNA, the CDR3 is TGCGCCAGCAGCTTGCCGTCAGGGGAGGATGGCTACACCTTC. Its translation is CASSLPSGEDGYTF.

The chain has TRBV11-3 and TRBJ2-3; maybe TRBD2 (6 bases). This CDR3 has 17 amino acids. The germline CDR1 and CDR2 sequences are SGHNT and YENEEA. V lost 1 base and J lost 3, with 17 bases in between. The CDR3 nucleotides read TGTGCCAGCAGCTTAGGTTGGCAGGGAGGAGGAACAGATACGCAGTATTTT. Protein: CASSLGWQGGGTDTQYF. Variable domain in full (rest from reference TRBV11-3 and TRBJ2-3): EAGVVQSPRYKIIEKKQPVAFWCNPISGHNTLYWYLQNLGQGPELLIRYENEEAVDDSQLPKDRFSAERLKGVDSTLKIQPAELGDSAVYLCASSLGWQGGGTDTQYFGPGTRLTVL.

The chain couples TRBV5-4 to TRBJ1-4; the D is unclear. V was trimmed by 5 bases and J by 4 bases, leaving 12 bases between them. The CDR3 extends over 14 amino acids. Germline loops: CDR1 SGHNT, CDR2 YYREEE (reference sequence). The CDR3 DNA is TGTGCCAGCAGACACGACGCGTTTAATGAAAAACTGTTTTTT. Its translation is CASRHDAFNEKLFF.

This rearrangement joins TRBV10-1 to TRBJ2-7; 8 nucleotides agree with TRBD1. There are 15 residues in the CDR3. The V and J ends lost 3 bases and 3 bases, in that order; junction bases with no gene match: 7. Per germline, CDR1 WNHNN and CDR2 SYGVQD (reference sequence). The CDR3 DNA follows: TGCGCCAGCAGTGATTCGACAGGGGCTAACTACGAGCAGTACTTC. Residues: CASSDSTGANYEQYF.

The gene calls are TRBV11-2 and TRBJ2-7; tentatively, D is TRBD1 (5 bases). CDR1 SGHAT and CDR2 FQNNGV come from the germline V gene. V was clipped by 6 bases and J by 0 bases, with 9 bases between them. The CDR3 spans 13 residues. CDR3 DNA: TGTGCCAGCAGTTCGGACAACTCCTACGAGCAGTACTTC. Its translation is CASSSDNSYEQYF.

The rearrangement links TRBV19 to TRBJ2-1; TRBD2 matches at 8 bases. V trimming: 2 bases; J trimming: 4 bases; junction bases outside the gene matches: 4. The CDR3 runs to 15 residues. Per germline, CDR1 LNHDA and CDR2 SQIVND (reference sequence). CDR3: CASSIREGRYNEQFF. In DNA, the CDR3 is TGTGCCAGTAGTATACGGGAGGGCCGGTACAATGAGCAGTTCTTC.

This clone was seen a handful of times. The genes are TRBV19 and TRBJ1-5; TRBD1 aligns across 7 bases. After removal of 7 bases from V and 2 bases from J, the junction contained 5 bases not matched to a gene. From germline, CDR1 is LNHDA and CDR2 SQIVND (reference sequence). The CDR3 is 14 residues long. DNA of the CDR3: TGTGCCAGTAACCAGGGGGTTGGCAATCAGCCCCAGCATTTT. This gives the protein CASNQGVGNQPQHF.

V gene TRBV7-8 combines with J gene TRBJ1-5; no firm D call. The CDR3 spans 16 residues. Trimming left V 5 bases short and J 6 bases short, with 20 bases between. The V gene's germline CDR1 is SGHVS and CDR2 FQNEAQ. CDR3 sequence: CASSPGGRLVSQPQHF. CDR3 nucleotide sequence: TGTGCCAGCAGCCCCGGCGGGAGATTGGTGAGTCAGCCCCAGCATTTT.

This clone was observed a handful of times. The chain couples TRBV6-5 to TRBJ2-5, with D hard to call. In germline, CDR1 is MNHEY, CDR2 SVGAGI. The ends were cut back, 2 bases at V and 3 bases at J, with 13 bases in the middle. The CDR3 covers 15 residues. The CDR3 sequence is CASSYRLGREETQYF. CDR3 nucleotide sequence: TGTGCCAGCAGTTACCGGCTAGGGCGCGAAGAGACCCAGTACTTC.

The rearrangement links TRBV14 to TRBJ2-1; D gene uncertain. The V end lost 3 bases, the J end lost 3 bases, and 9 bases lay between the germline ends. CDR1 SGHDN and CDR2 FVKESK come from the germline V gene. The CDR3 is made up of 14 amino acids. The CDR3: CASSHDLIYNEQFF. The CDR3 DNA is TGTGCCAGCAGCCACGACCTTATCTACAATGAGCAGTTCTTC.

V and J are TRBV11-3 and TRBJ2-2, with TRBD1 matching 10 bases. Per the germline V gene, CDR1 is SGHNT and CDR2 is YENEEA. CDR3 length: 16 amino acids. Unmatched junction bases numbered 6, after V lost 4 bases and J lost 4 bases. The CDR3 loop is CASSSGQGVGTGELFF. The CDR3, as DNA: TGTGCCAGCAGCTCCGGACAGGGGGTGGGCACCGGGGAGCTGTTTTTT.

The gene calls are TRBV27 and TRBJ2-4; tentatively, D is TRBD2 (6 bases). Trimming cost V 3 bases and J 13 bases, with 19 bases left between them. The germline V gene encodes CDR1 MNHEY and CDR2 SMNVEV (reference sequence). This CDR3 has 14 residues. CDR3 nucleotide sequence: TGTGCCAGCAGTTTGACGGGACGGGGGTCGCAACAGTACTTC. Its translation is CASSLTGRGSQQYF.

The chain links TRBV2 to TRBJ2-2; D assignment may be TRBD1 or TRBD2 (5 bases each). Germline CDR1 is SNHLY and CDR2 is FYNNEI. The CDR3 covers 15 residues. The germline V and J ends were trimmed by 8 bases and 7 bases, with 20 bases remaining between them. The CDR3 loop reads CASSQGASAGGELFF. The CDR3 nucleotides are TGTGCCAGCTCCCAGGGTGCTTCGGCGGGCGGGGAGCTGTTTTTT.

The chain has TRBV7-8 and TRBJ1-2; D perhaps matches TRBD1 (5 bases). The CDR3 runs 13 residues. Germline loops: CDR1 SGHVS, CDR2 FQNEAQ. Trimming left V 1 base short and J 6 bases short, with 9 bases between. The chain's CDR3 is CASSLENRNGYTF. The DNA of the CDR3 is TGTGCCAGCAGCTTAGAGAACAGGAATGGCTACACCTTC.

The chain uses TRBV5-1 and TRBJ1-4; D gene unclear. This CDR3 region has 15 residues. Trimming stripped 8 bases from V and 0 bases from J, with 14 bases between. Per the germline V gene, CDR1 is SGHRS and CDR2 is YFSETQ. The CDR3 loop reads CASCDTGTTNEKLFF. CDR3 coding DNA: TGCGCCAGTTGCGACACGGGCACAACTAATGAAAAACTGTTTTTT.

The rearrangement uses TRBV20-1 and TRBJ1-2; D is uncertain. This CDR3 is 11 amino acids long. V was clipped by 3 bases and J by 8 bases, with 10 bases between them. Germline-derived CDR1 and CDR2 are DFQATT and SNEGSKA (reference sequence). CDR3 loop: CSASRDTGYTF. CDR3 in DNA: TGCAGTGCTAGTCGAGACACCGGCTACACCTTC.

The chain carries TRBV15 and TRBJ1-1, with 9 bases aligning to TRBD1. CDR1 is LNHNV, CDR2 YYDKDF, per germline (reference sequence). There are 15 residues in the CDR3. V lost 5 bases to trimming and J lost 1 base; unmatched junction nucleotides: 5. The CDR3 loop reads CATSRGTGSNTEAFF. The DNA of the CDR3 is TGTGCCACCAGCCGAGGGACAGGGTCGAACACTGAAGCTTTCTTT.

CDR3 sequence (DNA): TGTGCCAGCAAAACAGCCCGGGACCCCACCTCCTACGAGCAGTACTTC. This gives the protein CASKTARDPTSYEQYF. The genes are TRBV2 and TRBJ2-7, with D perhaps being TRBD1 or TRBD2 (5 bases each). The CDR3 extends over 16 amino acids. Per the germline V gene, CDR1 is SNHLY and CDR2 is FYNNEI. The germline V and J ends were trimmed by 7 bases and 0 bases, with 19 bases remaining between them.

The J gene is TRBJ1-1, the V gene TRBV30; D remains unclear. The CDR3 has 14 residues. Between the trimmed V and J ends, which lost 0 bases and 1 base, there was a span of 9 bases. Per the germline V gene, CDR1 is GTSNPN and CDR2 is SVGIG (reference sequence). CDR3 amino acids: CAWSVGGSNTEAFF. CDR3 coding DNA: TGTGCCTGGAGTGTAGGTGGGTCGAACACTGAAGCTTTCTTT.

V and J are TRBV9 and TRBJ1-2, with D possibly matching TRBD1 (5 bases). CDR1 is SGDLS and CDR2 is YYNGEE in the germline V gene. This CDR3 is built from 14 residues. Trimming shortened V by 0 bases and J by 13 bases, and 19 bases separated the two germline ends. CDR3 nucleotides: TGTGCCAGCAGCGTAGAGGCAGCAGGGACGAAGGCCACCTTC. This translates into CASSVEAAGTKATF.

The chain recombines TRBV19 with TRBJ2-7; perhaps TRBD1 as D (5 bases). CDR3 size: 13 residues. CDR1 and CDR2 from the germline V gene are LNHDA and SQIVND (reference sequence). The V end was cut by 7 bases, the J end by 0 bases, with 10 bases between. The CDR3 is CASTIDSSYEQYF. DNA of the CDR3: TGTGCCAGTACCATAGACAGCTCCTACGAGCAGTACTTC.

In the case of this clone: One junction end disagrees with the germline gene, perhaps due to a read error. The chain is built from TRBV7-7 and TRBJ1-4; 7 bases agree with TRBD1. This CDR3 has 15 amino acids. Germline V gene data show CDR1 as SSHAT and CDR2 as FNYEAQ (reference sequence). This CDR3 reads CASSLGTRGNEKLFF. The DNA of the CDR3 is TGTGCTAGCAGCTTAGGAACCAGGGGGAATGAAAAACTGTTTTTT. Full variable domain (missing parts from reference TRBV7-7 and TRBJ1-4): GAGVSQSPRYKVTKRGQDVTLRCDPISSHATLYWYQQALGQGPEFLTYFNYEAQPDKSGLPSDRFSAERPEGSISTLTIQRTEQRDSAMYRCASSLGTRGNEKLFFGSGTQLSVL.

This clone was observed a handful of times. This CDR3 is also generated by other DNA sequences in the sample. The DNA for the CDR3 is TGTGCCAGCAGCCTAAACACTGAAGCTTTCTTT. It encodes CASSLNTEAFF. The V and J genes are TRBV5-4 and TRBJ1-1, with D uncertain. The V end was cut by 4 bases, the J end by 2 bases, with 3 bases between. The CDR3 is made up of 11 amino acids. Germline loops: CDR1 SGHNT, CDR2 YYREEE (reference sequence).

Points on this clone: Distinct nucleotide sequences in the sample also encode this CDR3. This chain joins TRBV7-3 and TRBJ2-2, with 10 bases matching TRBD1. With V trimmed by 5 bases and J by 6 bases, 9 bases remained unmatched. CDR3 length: 16 residues. Looked up from germline, CDR1 is SGHTA and CDR2 is FQGTGA. The CDR3 coding sequence is TGTGCCAGCAGCCGGGGACAGGGGTCAATCGCCGGGGAGCTGTTTTTT. Translated, it gives CASSRGQGSIAGELFF.

Points on this clone: The identical CDR3 is also encoded by other nucleotide sequences in the sample. The rearrangement joins TRBV4-1 to TRBJ2-1; D not certain. V lost 1 base and J lost 0, with 10 bases in between. The CDR3 has 16 residues. Germline loops: CDR1 MGHRA, CDR2 YSYEKL. The CDR3 sequence: CASSQAQRSSYNEQFF. In DNA form, the CDR3 reads TGCGCCAGCAGCCAAGCACAGCGAAGCTCCTACAATGAGCAGTTCTTC.

This clone has just one count. This rearrangement joins TRBV7-9 to TRBJ1-1; 7 bases fit TRBD1. The V segment lost 5 bases and the J segment 2 bases; nucleotides outside the gene matches: 5. Per germline, CDR1 SEHNR and CDR2 FQNEAQ (reference sequence). The CDR3 is 14 amino acids. In DNA form, the CDR3 reads TGTGCCAGCAGCCGACAGGGCCCAAACACTGAAGCTTTCTTT. Protein sequence: CASSRQGPNTEAFF.

The chain joins TRBV9 to TRBJ2-5; 16 bases match TRBD2. This CDR3 contains 18 residues. Germline lookup yields CDR1 SGDLS and CDR2 YYNGEE. J was trimmed by 0 bases and V by 2 bases; bases with no gene match: 4. CDR3 DNA sequence: TGTGCCAGCAGCGTTGGGACTAGCGGGGGGGCAAACCAAGAGACCCAGTACTTC. This gives the protein CASSVGTSGGANQETQYF.